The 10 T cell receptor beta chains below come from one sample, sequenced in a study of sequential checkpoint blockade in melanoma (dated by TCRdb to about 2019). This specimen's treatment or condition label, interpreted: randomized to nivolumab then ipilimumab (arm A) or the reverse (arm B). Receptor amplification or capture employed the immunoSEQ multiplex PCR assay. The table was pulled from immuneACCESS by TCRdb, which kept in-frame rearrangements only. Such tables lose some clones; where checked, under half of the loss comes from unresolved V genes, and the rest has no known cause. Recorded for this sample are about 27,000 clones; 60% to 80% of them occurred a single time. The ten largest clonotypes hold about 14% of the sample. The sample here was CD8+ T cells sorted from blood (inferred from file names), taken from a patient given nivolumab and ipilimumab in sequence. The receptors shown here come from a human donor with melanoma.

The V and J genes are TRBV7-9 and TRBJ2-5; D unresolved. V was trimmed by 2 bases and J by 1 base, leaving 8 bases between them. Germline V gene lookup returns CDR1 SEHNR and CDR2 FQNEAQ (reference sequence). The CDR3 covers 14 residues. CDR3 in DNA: TGTGCCAGCAGCTTAAATACAGCCCAAGAGACCCAGTACTTC. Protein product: CASSLNTAQETQYF.

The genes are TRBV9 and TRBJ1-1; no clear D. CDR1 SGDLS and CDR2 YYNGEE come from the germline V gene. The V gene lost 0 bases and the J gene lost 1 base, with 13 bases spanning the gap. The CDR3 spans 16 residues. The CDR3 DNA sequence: TGTGCCAGCAGCGTAGCTTGTGGAGTACGGAACACTGAAGCTTTCTTT. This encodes CASSVACGVRNTEAFF.

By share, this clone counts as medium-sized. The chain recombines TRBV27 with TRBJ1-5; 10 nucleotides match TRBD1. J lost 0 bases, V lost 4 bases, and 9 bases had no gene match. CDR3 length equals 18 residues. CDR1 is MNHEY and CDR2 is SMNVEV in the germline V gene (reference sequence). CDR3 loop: CASSSGTGEVDSNQPQHF. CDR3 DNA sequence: TGTGCCAGCAGTTCAGGGACAGGGGAGGTCGATAGCAATCAGCCCCAGCATTTT.

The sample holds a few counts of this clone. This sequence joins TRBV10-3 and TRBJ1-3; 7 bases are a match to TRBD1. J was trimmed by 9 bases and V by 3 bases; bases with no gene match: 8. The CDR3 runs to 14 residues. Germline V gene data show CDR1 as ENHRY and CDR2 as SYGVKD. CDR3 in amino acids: CAISDPGTDSTIYF. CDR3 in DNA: TGTGCCATCAGTGACCCCGGGACAGATAGCACCATATATTTT.

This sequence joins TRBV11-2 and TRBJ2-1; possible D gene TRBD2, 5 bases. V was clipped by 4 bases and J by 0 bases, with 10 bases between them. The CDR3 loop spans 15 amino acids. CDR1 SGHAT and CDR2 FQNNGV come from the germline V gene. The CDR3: CASSSEGSSYNEQFF. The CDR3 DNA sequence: TGTGCCAGCAGCTCAGAGGGCAGCTCCTACAATGAGCAGTTCTTC.

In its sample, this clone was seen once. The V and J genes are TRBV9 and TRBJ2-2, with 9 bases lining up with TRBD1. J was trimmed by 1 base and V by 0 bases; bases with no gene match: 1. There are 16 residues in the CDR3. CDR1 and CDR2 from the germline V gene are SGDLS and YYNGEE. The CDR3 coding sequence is TGTGCCAGCAGCGTAGGGACAGGGGAGAACACCGGGGAGCTGTTTTTT. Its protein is CASSVGTGENTGELFF. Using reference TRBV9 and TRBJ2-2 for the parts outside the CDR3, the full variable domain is DSGVTQTPKHLITATGQRVTLRCSPRSGDLSVYWYQQSLDQGLQFLIQYYNGEERAKGNILERFSAQQFPDLHSELNLSSLELGDSALYFCASSVGTGENTGELFFGEGSRLTVL.

CDR3 amino acids: CASSRDRGQLYEQYF. The CDR3, as DNA: TGTGCCAGCAGCCGGGACAGGGGGCAACTCTACGAGCAGTACTTC. J is TRBJ2-7 and V is TRBV4-2, with 12 bases that match TRBD1. The CDR3 runs to 15 residues. Germline V CDR1 and CDR2: LGHNA, YNFKEQ. With V trimmed by 4 bases and J by 3 bases, 4 bases remained unmatched.

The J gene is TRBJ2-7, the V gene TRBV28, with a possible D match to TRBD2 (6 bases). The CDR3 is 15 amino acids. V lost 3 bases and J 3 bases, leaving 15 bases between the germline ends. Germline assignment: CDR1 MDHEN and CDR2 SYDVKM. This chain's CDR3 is CASSLVGGARYEQYF. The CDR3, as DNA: TGTGCCAGCAGTTTGGTAGGAGGGGCGCGCTACGAGCAGTACTTC.

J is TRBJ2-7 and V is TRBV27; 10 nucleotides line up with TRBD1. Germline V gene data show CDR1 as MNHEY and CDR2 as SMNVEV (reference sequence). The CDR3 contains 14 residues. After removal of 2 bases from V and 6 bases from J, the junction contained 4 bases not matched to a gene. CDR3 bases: TGTGCCAGCAGTTTAAGGACAGGGGGGTTCGAGCAGTACTTC. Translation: CASSLRTGGFEQYF.

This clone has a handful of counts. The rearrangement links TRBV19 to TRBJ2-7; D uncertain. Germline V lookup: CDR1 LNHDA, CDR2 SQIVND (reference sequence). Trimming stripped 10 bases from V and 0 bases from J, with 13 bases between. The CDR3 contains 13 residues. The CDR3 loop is CAIPGPTSYEQYF. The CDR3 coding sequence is TGTGCCATTCCAGGTCCAACCTCCTACGAGCAGTACTTC.